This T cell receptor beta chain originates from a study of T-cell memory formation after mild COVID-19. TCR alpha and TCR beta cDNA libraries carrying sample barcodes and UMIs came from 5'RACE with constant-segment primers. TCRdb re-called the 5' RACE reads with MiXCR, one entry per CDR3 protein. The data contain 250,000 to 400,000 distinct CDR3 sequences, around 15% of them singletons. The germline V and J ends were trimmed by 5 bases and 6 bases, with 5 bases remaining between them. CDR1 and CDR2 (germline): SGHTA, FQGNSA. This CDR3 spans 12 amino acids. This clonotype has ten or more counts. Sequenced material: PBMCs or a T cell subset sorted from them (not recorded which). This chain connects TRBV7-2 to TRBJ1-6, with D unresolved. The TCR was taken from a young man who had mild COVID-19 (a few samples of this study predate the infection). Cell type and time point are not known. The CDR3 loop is CASSETNSPLHF. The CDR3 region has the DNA TGTGCCAGCAGCGAGACTAATTCACCCCTCCACTTT.